This T cell receptor (beta chain) comes out of a study of blood T cell repertoires in COVID-19. Study-wide background: The United States, Italy and Spain provided the acute and convalescent COVID-19 samples.

This clone was picked up one time. The repertoire was sequenced with immunoSEQ multiplex PCR; TCRdb's copy has only in-frame clones and lacks some. The top ten clones hold around 0.91% of a sample with hundreds of thousands of clones, around nine tenths of them seen once. From germline, CDR1 is SNHLY and CDR2 FYNNEI. The CDR3 length is 11 residues. The V end was cut by 6 bases, the J end by 8 bases, with 8 bases between. The TCR sequence derives from a woman aged 40-49 years who had recovered from COVID-19. Input material: peripheral blood. This rearrangement joins TRBV2 to TRBJ1-3; no clear D gene. CDR3 sequence reads: CASRALDTIYF. The CDR3 DNA reads as TGTGCCAGCAGAGCCCTGGACACCATATATTTT.